These 12 T cell receptor beta chains share one sample of origin, sequenced in a study of cytomegalovirus exposure and HLA in healthy donors. Vbeta (60) and Jbeta (13) primers were used in the PCR. Profiled with immunoSEQ multiplex PCR; TCRdb holds only in-frame clones, not every one. The sample includes approximately 140,000 clones, approximately 79% of them seen just once. Material: PBMCs. These receptors were collected from a woman between 45 and 60 years old in good health and CMV-seropositive.

As regards this clone: This specimen includes other DNA sequences encoding the same CDR3. This chain connects TRBV7-2 to TRBJ2-7, with 9 bases lining up with TRBD2. The CDR3 spans 14 residues. Trimming cost V 5 bases and J 1 base; bases outside gene matches: 3. Germline V gene data show CDR1 as SGHTA and CDR2 as FQGNSA. The CDR3 region has the DNA TGTGCCAGCAGCCCGCGGGGGGGTTCCTACGAGCAGTACTTC. Protein: CASSPRGGSYEQYF.

The chain recombines TRBV6-6 with TRBJ2-7; TRBD1 aligns across 9 bases. CDR3 size: 13 residues. The V and J ends lost 2 bases and 4 bases, in that order; junction bases with no gene match: 0. CDR1 and CDR2 (germline): MNHNY, SVGAGI (reference sequence). The CDR3 DNA follows: TGTGCCAGCAGTTACGGGACAGGGTACGAGCAGTACTTC. It encodes CASSYGTGYEQYF.

V and J are TRBV19 and TRBJ1-2; D may be TRBD1 (6 bases). This CDR3 comprises 17 residues. Germline V gives CDR1 LNHDA, CDR2 SQIVND (reference sequence). The V end lost 6 bases, the J end lost 7 bases, and 27 bases lay between the germline ends. In DNA, the CDR3 is TGTGCCAGTAGAAGACCCCCCGGGAGGGGGAGTTATATTGGCTACACCTTC. Translation: CASRRPPGRGSYIGYTF.

The V call is TRBV30, the J call TRBJ2-5, with D tentatively TRBD2 (6 bases). The CDR3 contains 14 residues. Germline V gives CDR1 GTSNPN, CDR2 SVGIG (reference sequence). Trimming left V 3 bases short and J 5 bases short, with 16 bases between. Written as DNA, the CDR3 is TGTGCCTGGAGAGCCGGGACGGAGGGGGAGACCCAGTACTTC. Residues: CAWRAGTEGETQYF.

V and J are TRBV21-1 and TRBJ1-5; the table's D call of TRBD1 was not tested on the DNA. TRBV21-1 is listed as a pseudogene. The CDR3 contains 16 residues. Written as DNA, the CDR3 is TGTGCCAGCAGGCTAGACAGGGGCCTTAGCAATCAGCCCCAGCATTTT. This sequence encodes CASRLDRGLSNQPQHF.

This chain uses TRBV5-4 with TRBJ2-2; D is perhaps TRBD1 (6 bases). V was shortened by 4 bases and J by 4 bases, with 11 bases between the two germline ends. The germline gives CDR1 SGHNT, CDR2 YYREEE (reference sequence). This CDR3 has 14 amino acids. CDR3 DNA sequence: TGTGCCAGCAGCCCACAGGGAACCACCGGGGAGCTGTTTTTT. The encoded protein is CASSPQGTTGELFF.

The chain recombines TRBV7-3 with TRBJ1-1; no clear D. V lost 1 base and J lost 8, with 17 bases in between. The germline V gene encodes CDR1 SGHTA and CDR2 FQGTGA. CDR3 length: 15 residues. The DNA for the CDR3 is TGTGCCAGCAGCTTAAATTCGGGAGAAGGATCGGAAGCTTTCTTT. Translation: CASSLNSGEGSEAFF.

The chain recombines TRBV28 with TRBJ1-5; the D is unclear. V lost 5 bases and J lost 3, with 14 bases in between. The CDR3 is made up of 15 amino acids. The germline V gene has CDR1 MDHEN and CDR2 SYDVKM. CDR3 protein: CASSPTPGSNQPQHF. The CDR3 DNA follows: TGTGCCAGCAGTCCCACGCCGGGGTCCAATCAGCCCCAGCATTTT.

The chain has TRBV28 and TRBJ2-7; 8 bases align to TRBD2. Germline trimming cut 6 bases from V and 1 base from J; bases unmatched to any gene: 2. This CDR3 spans 13 amino acids. Germline V CDR1 and CDR2: MDHEN, SYDVKM. CDR3 sequence: CASRRGGSYEQYF. Here the CDR3 DNA reads TGTGCCAGCAGACGGGGGGGGTCCTACGAGCAGTACTTC.

The CDR3 loop is CSVVSGSNQPQHF. For the CDR3, the DNA is TGCAGCGTTGTATCCGGTAGTAATCAGCCCCAGCATTTT. The rearrangement uses TRBV29-1 and TRBJ1-5; D unresolved. This CDR3 is 13 amino acids long. Per germline, CDR1 SQVTM and CDR2 ANQGSEA. V was trimmed by 4 bases and J by 4 bases, leaving 11 bases between them.

The chain couples TRBV19 to TRBJ1-1, with 9 bases identical to TRBD1. The V and J ends lost 3 bases and 4 bases, in that order; junction bases with no gene match: 6. CDR3 length: 15 amino acids. Germline V gene sequence: CDR1 LNHDA, CDR2 SQIVND (reference sequence). CDR3 sequence: CASSMGQGKGTEAFF. DNA of the CDR3: TGTGCCAGTAGTATGGGACAGGGTAAAGGCACTGAAGCTTTCTTT.

V gene TRBV27 combines with J gene TRBJ2-7, with D tentatively TRBD1 (8 bases). Germline V gene sequence: CDR1 MNHEY, CDR2 SMNVEV (reference sequence). The CDR3 runs to 16 residues. V was clipped by 3 bases and J by 3 bases, with 18 bases between them. CDR3: CASSFAYRGGHYEQYF. The CDR3 region has the DNA TGTGCCAGCAGTTTCGCCTACAGGGGGGGGCACTACGAGCAGTACTTC.